Listed below are T cell receptor beta chains from one sample, sequenced in a study of cytomegalovirus exposure and HLA in healthy donors. Profiling relied on immunoSEQ multiplex PCR, and the TCRdb table lists in-frame clones only, not all of them. This table has roughly 100,000 clones, roughly 79% appearing once. The sequencing sample was made of PBMCs. The receptors were gathered from a man aged 50-59 years in good health and CMV-seropositive. Each CDR3 is given with its conserved first and last residue. Only some rows state a clone size, as once, few, many or a class for expanded clones.

clone size,V gene,J gene,CDR3 protein
once,TRBV2,TRBJ2-1,CASRGGDSYNEQFF
NA,TRBV9,TRBJ2-1,CASSVRGVDEQFF
NA,TRBV19,TRBJ2-1,CASRDRSSYNEQFF
NA,TRBV6-5,TRBJ1-6,CASRMQGLIAPLHF
NA,TRBV19,TRBJ2-1,CASSTPGLAGYNEQFF
NA,TRBV28,TRBJ2-3,CASSLHGSSSSTDTQYF
NA,TRBV28,TRBJ1-2,CASRSQNYGYTF
NA,TRBV11-3,TRBJ2-3,CASSLDHQDTQYF
NA,TRBV5-6,TRBJ2-7,CASSFGLAGASYEQYF
NA,TRBV15,TRBJ2-7,CATSREGRRSFDEQYF
NA,TRBV7-7,TRBJ2-5,CASSLADRALETQYF
NA,TRBV6-8,TRBJ2-3,CASSYKRESGGDTQYF
NA,TRBV5-1,TRBJ2-7,CASSIRTSGSSHEQYF
NA,TRBV14,TRBJ2-1,CASSQVMAGGSEQFF
NA,TRBV18,TRBJ2-7,CASSPAGGPKSEQYF
few,TRBV6-1,TRBJ2-5,CASNRDRLGQETQYF
NA,TRBV27,TRBJ2-5,CASSQADIETQYF